Below are 7 T cell receptor beta chains sequenced from a single sample in a study of cytomegalovirus exposure and HLA in healthy donors. Vbeta (60) and Jbeta (13) primers were used in the PCR. Some clones are missing from TCRdb's copy, which holds only in-frame ones; the method was immunoSEQ multiplex PCR. This table holds roughly 150,000 clones, 75% found once. The source material was PBMCs. All receptors derive from a woman in her forties or fifties in good health and CMV-seropositive.

CDR3 sequence (DNA): TGTGCCAGCAGCCTCAGGGGTTCCGGAAAACTGTTTTTT. This codes for CASSLRGSGKLFF. The chain uses TRBV5-6 and TRBJ1-4; D may be TRBD1 (6 bases). The ends were cut back, 4 bases at V and 10 bases at J, with 14 bases in the middle. This CDR3 region has 13 residues. CDR1 SGHDT and CDR2 YYEEEE come from the germline V gene. The variable domain in full, with the rest retrieved from reference TRBV5-6 and TRBJ1-4, is DAGVTQSPTHLIKTRGQQVTLRCSPKSGHDTVSWYQQALGQGPQFIFQYYEEEERQRGNFPDRFSGHQFPNYSSELNVNALLLGDSALYLCASSLRGSGKLFFGSGTQLSVL.

V usage is TRBV30 and J usage is TRBJ2-5; TRBD1 agrees at 7 bases. The J call may be incorrect, as the DNA end agrees better with TRBJ2-7. This CDR3 comprises 12 residues. From germline, CDR1 is GTSNPN and CDR2 SVGIG (reference sequence). CDR3 sequence (DNA): TGTGCCTGGGGACAGGCGAGCTACGAGCAGTACTTC. It specifies CAWGQASYEQYF.

The chain combines TRBV5-6 with TRBJ1-4; D is possibly TRBD1 (5 bases). The CDR3 length is 15 residues. CDR1 is SGHDT and CDR2 is YYEEEE in the germline V gene. V gave up 1 base and J gave up 7 bases, with 14 bases separating them. CDR3 DNA: TGTGCCAGCAGCTTGTACGGGAGGGGAGCTGAAAAACTGTTTTTT. Its protein is CASSLYGRGAEKLFF.

The rearrangement uses TRBV19 and TRBJ2-1; D call uncertain. CDR1 LNHDA and CDR2 SQIVND come from the germline V gene (reference sequence). CDR3 length: 14 residues. Trimming took off 1 base at V and 4 bases at J, with 8 bases between the two ends. The CDR3 reads CASSIAHKYNEQFF. In DNA form, the CDR3 reads TGTGCCAGTAGTATAGCACACAAGTACAATGAGCAGTTCTTC.

J is TRBJ2-2 and V is TRBV7-2, with no clear D. Germline V gene data show CDR1 as SGHTA and CDR2 as FQGNSA. This CDR3 is 14 amino acids long. V lost 5 bases and J lost 1, with 8 bases in between. In nucleotides, the CDR3 is TGTGCCAGCAGCGCGCAAGAGAACACCGGGGAGCTGTTTTTT. It yields the protein CASSAQENTGELFF.

The chain links TRBV9 to TRBJ1-4, with TRBD1 matching 9 bases. The trim removed 5 bases at V and 3 bases at J, leaving 8 bases unmatched. CDR1 and CDR2 from the germline V gene are SGDLS and YYNGEE. CDR3 length: 16 amino acids. CDR3 region: CASSLLGDRANEKLFF. CDR3 coding DNA: TGTGCCAGCAGTTTGCTTGGGGACAGGGCTAATGAAAAACTGTTTTTT.

The CDR3 region has the DNA TGTGCCATCAGGGACAGCCTCCGGAATGAAAAACTGTTTTTT. Translating gives CAIRDSLRNEKLFF. This chain connects TRBV10-3 to TRBJ1-4; maybe TRBD1 (6 bases). There are 14 residues in the CDR3. Between the trimmed V and J ends, which lost 6 bases and 5 bases, there was a span of 13 bases. Germline V gene sequence: CDR1 ENHRY, CDR2 SYGVKD.